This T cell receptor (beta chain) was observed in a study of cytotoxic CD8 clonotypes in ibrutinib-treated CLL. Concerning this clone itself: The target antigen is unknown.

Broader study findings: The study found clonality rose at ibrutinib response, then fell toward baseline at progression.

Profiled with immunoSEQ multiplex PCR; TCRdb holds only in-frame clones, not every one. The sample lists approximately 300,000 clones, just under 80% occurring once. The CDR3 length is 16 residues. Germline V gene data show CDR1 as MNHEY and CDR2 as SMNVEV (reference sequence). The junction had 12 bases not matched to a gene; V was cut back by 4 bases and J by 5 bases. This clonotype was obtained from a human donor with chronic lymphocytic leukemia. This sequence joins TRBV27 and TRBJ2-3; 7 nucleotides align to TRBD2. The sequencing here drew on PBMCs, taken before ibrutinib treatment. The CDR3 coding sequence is TGTGCCAGCAGTTACCTTGGAGGGGAGGGCCGAGATACGCAGTATTTT. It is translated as CASSYLGGEGRDTQYF.